The present TCR beta chain was sequenced within a study of blood T cell dynamics during melanoma immunotherapy. Study-wide points: Cell-free DNA CDR3 sequences most resembled the immune-effector CD8+ subset, which was also most clonal.

Germline V gene data show CDR1 as DFQATT and CDR2 as SNEGSKA (reference sequence). V lost 3 bases and J lost 1, with 3 bases in between. The CDR3 is 11 amino acids. With regard to this clone: Its cognate antigen is unknown.

Using immunoSEQ multiplex PCR, the repertoire was profiled, and TCRdb retains in-frame clones only, with some absent. In the table there are fewer than 4,500 clones, 97% of which are singletons. Documented time point: pre-treatment baseline. This TCR came from a human donor with melanoma. V usage is TRBV20-1 and J usage is TRBJ1-2; D is ambiguous. Sequencing was performed on effector memory CD8+ T cells from blood, taken from a patient treated with checkpoint blockade. The CDR3 DNA follows: TGCAGTGCTAGTGGTAACTATGGCTACACCTTC. Its protein is CSASGNYGYTF.